Listed here are 12 T cell receptor beta chains from one sample, sequenced in a study of beta chain features in type 1 diabetes (dated by TCRdb to 2017 to 2018). Study-wide conclusions, independent of this receptor: Type 1 diabetes patients showed a moderate but significant shortening of TCRB CDR3 length in all four CD4+ subsets.

Their recognized antigens are unknown. Libraries were made using the immunoSEQ multiplex PCR assay. The High Capacity cDNA Reverse Transcription Kit was used to reverse transcribe all of the isolated RNA, meaning that expressed TCRB transcripts were what got sequenced. TCRdb took this table from immuneACCESS and kept in-frame rearrangements with V and J called. Such tables lack part of the clones; where checked against another copy, unresolved V genes explain under half of the gap, and the rest is unexplained. Recorded for this sample are approximately 250,000 clones; 11% of them occurred a single time. The ten top clones hold 0.017% of the sample. Material for sequencing was naive CD4+ T cells from blood. The intended sense of this specimen's cell subset or site label: true naive CD4+ T cells. The receptors stem from a man in his thirties or forties with type 1 diabetes.

This clone was counted between two and nine times. This chain joins TRBV7-9 and TRBJ2-7; TRBD1 agrees at 9 bases. V lost 5 bases and J lost 4; bases outside the gene matches: 9. This CDR3 is 15 amino acids long. Germline assignment: CDR1 SEHNR and CDR2 FQNEAQ (reference sequence). CDR3 bases: TGTGCCAGCAGCCCCCCCGGGACAGGGATTTACGAGCAGTACTTC. Amino acids: CASSPPGTGIYEQYF.

This clone was seen only a few times. The chain is built from TRBV5-4 and TRBJ1-1, with D perhaps TRBD1 (6 bases). Germline V gives CDR1 SGHNT, CDR2 YYREEE (reference sequence). This CDR3 spans 14 amino acids. Trimming pared 4 bases from V and 6 bases from J, leaving 16 bases between. The CDR3 is CASSLPGHYAEAFF. CDR3 coding DNA: TGTGCCAGCAGCCTCCCGGGACACTACGCTGAAGCTTTCTTT.

This clone was picked up a small number of times. The same CDR3 can be traced to other DNA sequences in this sample. The chain combines TRBV7-2 with TRBJ1-5, with 7 bases aligning to TRBD1. This CDR3 spans 13 amino acids. Per the germline V gene, CDR1 is SGHTA and CDR2 is FQGNSA. Trimming cost V 1 base and J 7 bases; bases outside gene matches: 1. In nucleotides, the CDR3 is TGTGCCAGCAGCTTAGTAGGGGGCCAGCCCCAGCATTTT. Translating it yields CASSLVGGQPQHF.

This rearrangement joins TRBV6-6 to TRBJ2-4; D might be TRBD1 (6 bases). CDR3 size: 14 residues. From germline, CDR1 is MNHNY and CDR2 SVGAGI (reference sequence). V lost 6 bases and J lost 6, with 15 bases in between. The CDR3 sequence: CASRPGTPINIQYF. In DNA, the CDR3 is TGTGCCAGCAGACCCGGGACACCGATAAACATTCAGTACTTC.

Only a few counts were recorded for this clone. The rearrangement links TRBV6-1 to TRBJ1-5, with 9 bases matching TRBD1. Germline loops: CDR1 MNHNS, CDR2 SASEGT. Trimming at V came to 8 bases and at J to 7 bases, leaving 12 bases not matched to a gene. This CDR3 is 15 amino acids long. Written as DNA, the CDR3 is TGTGCCAGCTCTGAGGGACAGGGTGAGGAACAGCCCCAGCATTTT. Translated: CASSEGQGEEQPQHF.

The table lists this clone with a few counts. V gene TRBV5-1 combines with J gene TRBJ1-2; D uncertain. V lost 0 bases and J lost 4, with 10 bases in between. Germline lookup yields CDR1 SGHRS and CDR2 YFSETQ. The CDR3 contains 14 residues. The CDR3: CASSLGGGFYGYTF. The CDR3 region has the DNA TGCGCCAGCAGCTTGGGTGGAGGCTTCTATGGCTACACCTTC.

This clone came up a few times. The rearrangement uses TRBV29-1 and TRBJ1-1, with D perhaps TRBD1 (6 bases). The CDR3 totals 13 residues. Germline V gene lookup returns CDR1 SQVTM and CDR2 ANQGSEA. The V end was cut by 6 bases, the J end by 0 bases, with 11 bases between. The CDR3 region has the DNA TGCAGCGTCTACAGGGAAATGAACACTGAAGCTTTCTTT. It translates to CSVYREMNTEAFF.

V gene TRBV7-9 combines with J gene TRBJ2-7; 10 positions match TRBD2. The germline V gene encodes CDR1 SEHNR and CDR2 FQNEAQ (reference sequence). This CDR3 region has 16 residues. Trimming removed 4 bases from V and 0 bases from J; junction bases left unmatched: 6. The CDR3 spells CASSSRTSGISYEQYF. CDR3 sequence (DNA): TGTGCCAGCAGCTCGAGGACTAGCGGCATCTCCTACGAGCAGTACTTC.

J is TRBJ2-1 and V is TRBV7-9, with D unresolved. This CDR3 contains 11 residues. V was cut by 7 bases and J by 8 bases, with 9 bases left in between. CDR1 SEHNR and CDR2 FQNEAQ come from the germline V gene (reference sequence). The DNA for the CDR3 is TGTGCCAGCACCCCCCGGGATGAGCAGTTCTTC. Its protein is CASTPRDEQFF.

The V and J genes are TRBV5-1 and TRBJ2-2; 13 bases are a match to TRBD2. Trimming removed 4 bases from V and 0 bases from J; junction bases left unmatched: 3. Germline CDR1 and CDR2: SGHRS and YFSETQ. The CDR3 sequence is 17 residues long. The CDR3 reads CASSELAGGTNTGELFF. The CDR3 bases are TGCGCCAGCAGCGAACTAGCGGGGGGGACGAACACCGGGGAGCTGTTTTTT.

Only a few counts were recorded for this clone. The rearrangement joins TRBV7-9 to TRBJ1-6; D gene ambiguous. This CDR3 has 13 amino acids. CDR1 is SEHNR and CDR2 is FQNEAQ in the germline V gene (reference sequence). V lost 1 base, J lost 10 bases, and 8 bases lay in between. The CDR3 nucleotides are TGTGCCAGCAGCTTAGAAGGGAGATCACCCCTCCACTTT. Its translation is CASSLEGRSPLHF.

In its sample, this clone was seen a few times. The DNA for the CDR3 is TGCGCCAGCAGCTTGACTAGCGGGGGTCAGACCCAGTACTTC. Residues: CASSLTSGGQTQYF. The V and J genes are TRBV5-1 and TRBJ2-5; 11 bases align to TRBD2. V was clipped by 1 base and J by 6 bases; unmatched bases: 2. Germline V gives CDR1 SGHRS, CDR2 YFSETQ. CDR3 length: 14 residues.